This T cell receptor beta chain was identified in a study of cytomegalovirus exposure and HLA in healthy donors (TCRdb year 2017). Some background on the complete study: The 650 to 800 repertoires of the first cohort and the roughly 110 validation repertoires were produced on the same platform, according to a later analysis. The study aimed to test whether signatures of past pathogen exposure could be identified by cataloging public T cell receptors. In addition to the first cohort of roughly 700 subjects, a separate validation cohort of under 150 different subjects was used. To predict cytomegalovirus infection status, the study brought together high-throughput TCR immunosequencing, statistical association of individual TCRs with disease status, and machine learning. The full study reports these points: The study listed 150 to 200 TCR beta chains as associated with cytomegalovirus. The authors suggested that the approach could potentially be generalized to other disease states and immunological phenotypes. In vitro tests confirmed that three of the cytomegalovirus-associated TCR beta chains recognize cytomegalovirus antigens. Most TCR sequences were seen in very few donors, while some public TCRs were found in many individuals. A later analysis lacked HLA typing for the validation cohort, so it scored co-occurrence in that cohort across all 120 or so repertoires. Cytomegalovirus status was reported to be diagnosed by the classifier with high specificity and sensitivity in both the original and validation cohorts. Subsequent analysis determined that TCRs grouped into clusters in the first cohort also showed a tendency toward co-occurrence across the 130 or so validation repertoires, and 85% to 95% of cluster scores exceeded 0.

The table lists this clone with a count of one. The antigen it binds to is not known. No base-level quality is on record; no much larger clone is a single base apart. Libraries were made using the immunoSEQ multiplex PCR assay. In the authors' own workflow: A statistical classification framework was developed to diagnose cytomegalovirus status using the catalog of TCR beta chain sequences. TCRdb provides this immuneACCESS table in a form limited to in-frame rearrangements. Some clones are lacking; in checked studies, under half of them reflect an unresolved V gene, and why the rest are absent is not known. That table is the source of V, J and clone size, and D and trimming were worked out from the DNA. The sample contains roughly 190,000 clones, about 89% of them found a single time. The top ten clones comprise more than 5.5% of the sample. Germline trimming: 5 bases from V, 1 base from J; junction bases outside gene matches: 4. Taken from the germline V gene, the CDR1 and CDR2 loops are SGHTA and FQGTGA. Spanning cysteine to phenylalanine, the CDR3 consists of 16 amino acids. Only the CDR3 DNA stays, 48 bases, in frame from base 1.

The donors were included in the validation cohort of over a hundred subjects, a group kept apart from the roughly 730-subject first cohort. The sample consisted of PBMCs. The chain couples TRBV7-3 to TRBJ2-2, with TRBD2 identical over 10 junction bases. The sequence was obtained from a man aged 25 to 40 in good health and CMV-seropositive. The CDR3 region: CASSPRTSGNTGELFF. At the DNA level, the sequence is TGTGCCAGCAGCCCCAGGACTAGCGGGAACACCGGGGAGCTGTTTTTT.